Listed below are T cell receptor beta chains from one sample, sequenced in a study of lymphopenia after photon versus proton radiotherapy. Only in-frame clones appear in the TCRdb table, and some are missing; sequencing was by immunoSEQ multiplex PCR. The repertoire holds some 40,000 clones, with approximately 86% as singletons. Sample: peripheral blood, taken from a patient treated with proton-based radiotherapy. These receptors all come from a woman aged 70 to 79 with pancreatic cancer. Some clones in this sample may be carry-over from other donors' samples. Each CDR3 is given with its conserved first and last residue. A D gene is named only where the DNA matches it firmly. The listing skips clone size in some rows; elsewhere it reads once, few, many or a size class.

13	-	TRBD2	TRBJ2-1	TRBV7-7	CASSLSGSNEQFF	TGTGCTAGCAGCTTGAGCGGGAGTAATGAGCAGTTCTTC
15	few	-	TRBJ2-7	TRBV7-2	CASSLGGRTPGEQYF	TGTGCCAGCAGCTTAGGGGGCAGGACTCCTGGCGAGCAGTACTTC
14	-	TRBD2	TRBJ2-5	TRBV5-4	CASNIAGVGETQYF	TGTGCCAGCAATATCGCGGGAGTTGGTGAGACCCAGTACTTC
13	few	-	TRBJ2-7	TRBV2	CASSAGRGHEQYF	TGTGCCAGCAGTGCAGGGCGGGGCCACGAGCAGTACTTC
15	-	-	TRBJ1-3	TRBV29-1	CSVEGLRGSGNTIYF	TGCAGCGTTGAAGGGCTCCGGGGCTCTGGAAACACCATATATTTT
13	-	-	TRBJ2-1	TRBV27	CASSLYRGNEQFF	TGTGCCAGCAGTTTATATCGGGGGAATGAGCAGTTCTTC
14	-	TRBD1	TRBJ2-7	TRBV28	CASSGTVNSYEQYF	TGTGCCAGCAGTGGGACAGTCAATTCCTACGAGCAGTACTTC
14	-	TRBD1	TRBJ1-1	TRBV19	CASRRDRINTEAFF	TGTGCCAGTAGACGGGACAGGATAAACACTGAAGCTTTCTTT
16	once	TRBD1	TRBJ2-5	TRBV7-2	CASSLLLGGGQETQYF	TGTGCCAGCAGCTTACTCCTAGGGGGCGGTCAGGAGACCCAGTACTTC
17	-	TRBD1	TRBJ2-3	TRBV5-1	CASSLAPGTGTTDTQYF	TGCGCCAGCAGCTTGGCCCCCGGGACAGGGACCACAGATACGCAGTATTTT
13	-	-	TRBJ2-3	TRBV5-1	CASSLDSADTQYF	TGCGCCAGCAGCTTGGACAGTGCAGATACGCAGTATTTT
13	-	-	TRBJ2-7	TRBV6-5	CASSYRDRYEQYF	TGTGCCAGCAGTTACAGGGATCGTTACGAGCAGTACTTC
14	-	TRBD1	TRBJ2-4	TRBV29-1	CSALTPDRENIQYF	TGCAGCGCTCTGACCCCCGACAGGGAAAACATTCAGTACTTC
16	-	TRBD1	TRBJ1-5	TRBV6-1	CASSEATGGNRQPQHF	TGTGCCAGCAGTGAAGCTACAGGGGGGAATCGTCAGCCCCAGCATTTT
17	-	-	TRBJ2-6	TRBV5-4	CASSLAGRYSGANVLTF	TGTGCCAGCAGCTTGGCTGGCAGGTACTCTGGGGCCAACGTCCTGACTTTC
15	few	TRBD1	TRBJ2-1	TRBV4-2	CASTSGTGGYNEQFF	TGTGCCAGCACCTCCGGGACAGGGGGGTACAATGAGCAGTTCTTC
15	-	-	TRBJ2-2	TRBV19	CASRRNRVGTGELFF	TGTGCCAGTAGGAGAAACAGGGTTGGGACCGGGGAGCTGTTTTTT
15	-	-	TRBJ2-5	TRBV28	CASSSVGGGVGTQYF	TGTGCCAGCAGCTCCGTTGGGGGGGGCGTGGGGACCCAGTACTTC
16	-	TRBD2	TRBJ2-2	TRBV6-4	CASRALAGGQTGELFF	TGTGCCAGCCGAGCCCTAGCGGGAGGTCAGACCGGGGAGCTGTTTTTT
16	-	-	TRBJ1-4	TRBV11-1	CASSQRTPSGNEKLFF	TGTGCCAGCAGCCAACGGACACCCTCGGGTAATGAAAAACTGTTTTTT
15	-	TRBD1	TRBJ2-1	TRBV7-2	CASSLRGYSYNEQFF	TGTGCCAGCAGCCTCAGGGGGTATTCCTACAATGAGCAGTTCTTC
13	-	-	TRBJ1-1	TRBV11-2	CASSFGLNTEAFF	TGTGCCAGCAGCTTCGGCCTGAACACTGAAGCTTTCTTT
16	-	-	TRBJ1-5	TRBV19	CASSILSDKGNQPQHF	TGTGCCAGTAGTATTCTGTCGGACAAGGGCAATCAGCCCCAGCATTTT
17	-	TRBD2	TRBJ2-1	TRBV5-4	CASSLGGGRAGVNEQFF	TGTGCCAGCAGCTTGGGTGGCGGGAGGGCAGGGGTCAATGAGCAGTTCTTC
14	-	TRBD1	TRBJ1-1	TRBV19	CASSTGTGGTEAFF	TGTGCCAGTAGTACGGGGACAGGGGGCACTGAAGCTTTCTTT
15	-	TRBD1	TRBJ2-4	TRBV16	CASSPGQGTVNIQYF	TGTGCCAGCAGCCCCGGACAGGGGACTGTAAACATTCAGTACTTC
16	few	TRBD1	TRBJ1-5	TRBV19	CASSILDGTASPPQHF	TGTGCCAGTAGTATACTTGATGGGACAGCCTCACCCCCCCAGCATTTT
15	-	-	TRBJ2-6	TRBV11-2	CASSVLRSGANVLTF	TGTGCCAGCAGCGTGCTCCGCTCTGGGGCCAACGTCCTGACTTTC